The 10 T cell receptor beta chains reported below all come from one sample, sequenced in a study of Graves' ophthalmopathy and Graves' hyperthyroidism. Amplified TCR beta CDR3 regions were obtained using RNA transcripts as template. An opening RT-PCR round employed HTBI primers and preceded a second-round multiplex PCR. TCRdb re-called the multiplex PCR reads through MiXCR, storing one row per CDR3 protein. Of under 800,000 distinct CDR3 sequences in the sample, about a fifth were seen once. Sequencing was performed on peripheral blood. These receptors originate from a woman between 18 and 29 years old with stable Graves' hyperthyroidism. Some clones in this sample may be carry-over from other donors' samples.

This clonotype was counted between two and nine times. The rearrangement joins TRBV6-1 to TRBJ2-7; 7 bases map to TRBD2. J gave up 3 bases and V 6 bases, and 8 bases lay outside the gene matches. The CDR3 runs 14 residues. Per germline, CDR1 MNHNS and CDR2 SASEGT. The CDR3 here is CASRTRDYHYEQYF. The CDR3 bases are TGTGCCAGCAGGACCCGGGACTATCACTACGAGCAGTACTTC.

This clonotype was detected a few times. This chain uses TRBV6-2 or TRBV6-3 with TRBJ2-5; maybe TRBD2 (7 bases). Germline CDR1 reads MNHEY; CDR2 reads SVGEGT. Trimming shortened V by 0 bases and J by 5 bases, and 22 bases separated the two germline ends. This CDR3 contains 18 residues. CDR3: CASSYSTEAGANLETQYF. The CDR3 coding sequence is TGTGCCAGCAGTTACTCGACAGAGGCGGGGGCTAACTTGGAGACCCAGTACTTC.

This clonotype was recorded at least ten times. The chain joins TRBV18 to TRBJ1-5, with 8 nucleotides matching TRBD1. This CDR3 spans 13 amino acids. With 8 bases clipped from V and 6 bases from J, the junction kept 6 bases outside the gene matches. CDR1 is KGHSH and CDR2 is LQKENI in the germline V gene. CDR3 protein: CASSPGGGQPQHF. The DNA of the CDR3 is TGTGCCAGCAGTCCAGGGGGCGGTCAGCCCCAGCATTTT.

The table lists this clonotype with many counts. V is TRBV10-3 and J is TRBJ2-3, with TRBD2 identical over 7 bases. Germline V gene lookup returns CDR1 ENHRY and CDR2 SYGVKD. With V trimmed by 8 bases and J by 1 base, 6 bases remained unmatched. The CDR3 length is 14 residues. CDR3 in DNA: TGTGCCATCGGCCCGGGACTACGCACAGATACGCAGTATTTT. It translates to CAIGPGLRTDTQYF.

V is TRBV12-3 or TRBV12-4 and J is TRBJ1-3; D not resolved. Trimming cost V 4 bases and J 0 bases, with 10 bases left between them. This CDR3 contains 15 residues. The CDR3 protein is CASSYWALSGNTIYF. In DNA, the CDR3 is TGTGCCAGCAGTTATTGGGCCCTCTCTGGAAACACCATATATTTT.

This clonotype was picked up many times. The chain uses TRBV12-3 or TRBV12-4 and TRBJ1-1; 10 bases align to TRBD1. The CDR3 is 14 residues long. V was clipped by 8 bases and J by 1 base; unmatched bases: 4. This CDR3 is CASETGGRNTEAFF. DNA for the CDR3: TGTGCCAGCGAGACAGGGGGCAGGAACACTGAAGCTTTCTTT.

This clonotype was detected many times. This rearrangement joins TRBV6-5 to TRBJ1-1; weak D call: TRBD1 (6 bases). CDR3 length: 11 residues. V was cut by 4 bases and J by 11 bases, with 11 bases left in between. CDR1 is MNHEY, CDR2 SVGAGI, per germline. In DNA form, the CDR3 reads TGTGCCAGCAGTTCAGGGGTGAGGGCTTTCTTT. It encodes CASSSGVRAFF.

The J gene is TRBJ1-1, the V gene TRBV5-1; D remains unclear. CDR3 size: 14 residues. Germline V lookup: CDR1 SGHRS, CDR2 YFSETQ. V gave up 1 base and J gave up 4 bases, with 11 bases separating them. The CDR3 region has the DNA TGCGCCAGCAGCTTGTCGGCGGAATCCACTGAAGCTTTCTTT. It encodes CASSLSAESTEAFF.

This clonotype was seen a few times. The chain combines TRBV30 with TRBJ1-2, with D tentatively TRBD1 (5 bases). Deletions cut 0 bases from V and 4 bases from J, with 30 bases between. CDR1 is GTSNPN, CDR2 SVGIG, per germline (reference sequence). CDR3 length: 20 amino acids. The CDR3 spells CAWSVRAGGAALWGSYGYTF. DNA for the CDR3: TGTGCCTGGAGTGTACGGGCTGGAGGGGCCGCGCTTTGGGGGAGCTATGGCTACACCTTC.

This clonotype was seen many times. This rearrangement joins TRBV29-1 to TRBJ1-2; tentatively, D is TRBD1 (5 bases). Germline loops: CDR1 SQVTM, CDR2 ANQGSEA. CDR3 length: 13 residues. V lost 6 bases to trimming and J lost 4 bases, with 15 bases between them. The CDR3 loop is CSVMGGDSYGYTF. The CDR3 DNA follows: TGCAGCGTCATGGGAGGGGACTCCTATGGCTACACCTTC.